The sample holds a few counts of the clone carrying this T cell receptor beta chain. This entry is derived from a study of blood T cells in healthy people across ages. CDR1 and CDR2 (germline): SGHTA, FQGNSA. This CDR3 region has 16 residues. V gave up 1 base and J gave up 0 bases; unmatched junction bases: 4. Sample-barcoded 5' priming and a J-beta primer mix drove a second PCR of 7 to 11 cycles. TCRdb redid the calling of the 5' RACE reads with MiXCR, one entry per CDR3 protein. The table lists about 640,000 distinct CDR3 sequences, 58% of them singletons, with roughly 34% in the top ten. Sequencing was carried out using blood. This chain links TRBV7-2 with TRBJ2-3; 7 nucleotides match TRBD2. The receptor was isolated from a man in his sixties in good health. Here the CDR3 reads CASSLVQRGSTDTQYF. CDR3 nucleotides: TGTGCCAGCAGCTTAGTTCAGCGGGGAAGCACAGATACGCAGTATTTT.